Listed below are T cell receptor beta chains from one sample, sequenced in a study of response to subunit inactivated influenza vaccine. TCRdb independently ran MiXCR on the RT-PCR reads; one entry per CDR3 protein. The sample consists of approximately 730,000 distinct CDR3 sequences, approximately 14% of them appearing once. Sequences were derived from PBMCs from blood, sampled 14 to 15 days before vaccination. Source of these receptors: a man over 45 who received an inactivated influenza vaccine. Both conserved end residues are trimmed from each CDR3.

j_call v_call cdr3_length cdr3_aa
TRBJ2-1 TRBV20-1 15 SAILAAVSTAYNEQF
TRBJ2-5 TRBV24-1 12 ATSDFRGGETQY
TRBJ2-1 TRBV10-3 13 AISESSSSYNEQF
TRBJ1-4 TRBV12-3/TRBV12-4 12 ASSWDRGREKLF
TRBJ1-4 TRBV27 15 ASSPWGGSSTNEKLF
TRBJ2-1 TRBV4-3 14 ASSQENRVSYNEQF
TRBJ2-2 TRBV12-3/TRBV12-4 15 ASSFYTGGTNTGELF
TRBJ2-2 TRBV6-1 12 ASRRVPNTGELF
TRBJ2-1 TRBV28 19 ASSLPLDRGRASGLYNEQF
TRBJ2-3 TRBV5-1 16 ASSPGLAGGRSTDTQY
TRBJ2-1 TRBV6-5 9 ASSVGLEQF
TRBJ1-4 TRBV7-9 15 ASSLGRLGQANEKLF
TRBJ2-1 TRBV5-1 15 ASSLGVAGASYNEQF
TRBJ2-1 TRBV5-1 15 ASSLGSGAGSYNEQF
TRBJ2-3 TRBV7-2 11 ASSFFNADTQY
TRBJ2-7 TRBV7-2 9 ASSLSVEQY
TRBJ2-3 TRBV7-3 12 ASSLGGPPDTQY
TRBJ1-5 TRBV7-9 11 ASGSQGDQPQH
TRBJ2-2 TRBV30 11 AWSVLGSGELF
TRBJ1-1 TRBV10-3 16 AISESSPSAGGTWEAF
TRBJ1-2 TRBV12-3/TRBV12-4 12 ASSLGTGVKGYT
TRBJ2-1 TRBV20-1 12 SASPGTALREQF
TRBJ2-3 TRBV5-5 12 ASSQEWGADTQY
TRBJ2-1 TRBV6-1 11 ASSPAGGIEQF
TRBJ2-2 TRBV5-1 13 ASSLSSGPGGELF
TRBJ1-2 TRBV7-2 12 ASSLTAGGSGYT
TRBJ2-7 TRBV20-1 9 SASPGAEQY
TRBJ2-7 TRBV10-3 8 ATKDYEQY
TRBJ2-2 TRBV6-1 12 ASRRHEGAGELF
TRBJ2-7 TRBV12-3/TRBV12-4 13 ASSPGGLGGHEQY
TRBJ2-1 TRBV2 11 ASKKDRGNEQF
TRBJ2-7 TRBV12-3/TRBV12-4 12 ASRGQAISYEQY
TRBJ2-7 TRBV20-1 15 SARPGTSGTKPYEQY
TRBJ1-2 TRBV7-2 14 ASSVSWTSTPYGYT
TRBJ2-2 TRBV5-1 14 ASSPGQGARTGELF
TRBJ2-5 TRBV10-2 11 ASCLLGVETQY
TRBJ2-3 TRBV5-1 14 ASTPTSGGSTDTQY
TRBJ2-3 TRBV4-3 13 ASSQEAGRADTQY
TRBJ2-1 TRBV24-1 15 ATSAASGTSSYNEQF
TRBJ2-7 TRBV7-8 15 ASSPPNSETEGYEQY
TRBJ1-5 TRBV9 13 ASSVSGRGNQPQH
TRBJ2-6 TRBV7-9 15 ASSSLRQASGANVLT
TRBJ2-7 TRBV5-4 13 ASSLPGTGVNEQY
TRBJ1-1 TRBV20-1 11 SAPGRGNTEAF
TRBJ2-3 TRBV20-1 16 SARDLTVRDSPPDTQY
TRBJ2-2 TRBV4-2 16 ASSRQPGQGTNTGELF
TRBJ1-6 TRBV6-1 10 ASNKPSVALH